Listed below are T cell receptor beta chains from one sample, sequenced in a study of T cells in Graves' hyperthyroidism and ophthalmopathy. Each CDR3 protein gets one entry after TCRdb re-called the multiplex PCR reads with MiXCR. Among 390,000 or so distinct CDR3 sequences listed, about 15% were seen once. The sequenced sample was blood. The receptors were sampled from a man between 18 and 35 years old with Graves' ophthalmopathy. Both conserved end residues are part of each CDR3. A D gene is named only where the DNA matches it firmly. The size field is filled for only some rows; it gives once, few, many or a size class.

cdr3_nt cdr3_aa d_call j_call v_call clone_size
TGTGCCAGCAGCTTAGACAGGGGAACTGGAAACACCATATATTTT CASSLDRGTGNTIYF NA TRBJ1-3 TRBV11-2 many
TGCAGCGTCCTCTTAGGGGGGACAGGGGATCAGCCCCAGCATTTT CSVLLGGTGDQPQHF TRBD1 TRBJ1-5 TRBV29-1 NA
TGTGCCAGCAGTCAGACTAGCGGGAGAGGGGATACGCAGTATTTT CASSQTSGRGDTQYF TRBD2 TRBJ2-3 TRBV6-1 few
TGCGCCAGCAGGCACGGGACTAGCGGGTCCTACAATGAGCAGTTCTTC CASRHGTSGSYNEQFF TRBD2 TRBJ2-1 TRBV5-1 many
TGCGCCAGTCAGAGGGACGGCGGGGGGTCCGGTGGTGAGCAGTTCTTC CASQRDGGGSGGEQFF TRBD2 TRBJ2-1 TRBV4-1 NA
TGCGCCAGGACAGGGGGAACCTTGTACAATGAGCAGTTCTTC CARTGGTLYNEQFF TRBD1 TRBJ2-1 TRBV10-1 many
TGTGCCACCAGTGATTTGGAGGAGCAGTACTTC CATSDLEEQYF NA TRBJ2-7 TRBV24-1 NA
TGCAGCGTTGAATCGGGGGATCTCTACAATGAGCAGTTCTTC CSVESGDLYNEQFF NA TRBJ2-1 TRBV29-1 NA
TGTGCCAGCAGGGAACCCGGGACAGTCCAAGAGACCCAGTACTTC CASREPGTVQETQYF TRBD1 TRBJ2-5 TRBV2 many
TGCAGTGCTCTCGACAGGGACAGTTCCTACGAGCAGTACTTC CSALDRDSSYEQYF TRBD1 TRBJ2-7 TRBV20-1 many
TGCAGTAAAGCCCAGGGGGGCGAGCAGTACTTC CSKAQGGEQYF NA TRBJ2-7 TRBV20-1 NA
TGTGCCAGCAGCCCACAAAACCCGGGACAGGGAACTGAAGCTTTCTTT CASSPQNPGQGTEAFF TRBD1 TRBJ1-1 TRBV5-5 many
TGCGCCAGCAGCTTGTCGGCAGAAATGAACACTGAAGCTTTCTTT CASSLSAEMNTEAFF NA TRBJ1-1 TRBV5-1 many
TGCGCCAGCAGCCTGGGGGGCAGCCCCCAAGAGACCCAGTACTTC CASSLGGSPQETQYF NA TRBJ2-5 TRBV5-1 few
TGTGCCACCAGCAGAGAAGGGGGGAACACTGAAGCTTTCTTT CATSREGGNTEAFF NA TRBJ1-1 TRBV15 many
TGTGCCAGCAGCCTCCTAACAGGTCTCCCTACGGGCGAGCAGTTCTTC CASSLLTGLPTGEQFF NA TRBJ2-1 TRBV28 many
TGTGCCAGCAGCCCCTATAACTTGGATGAAAAACTGCTTTTT CASSPYNLDEKLLF NA TRBJ1-4 TRBV7-2 NA
TGTGCCAGCAAGACTCCCCAAGGCGAGCAGTACTTC CASKTPQGEQYF NA TRBJ2-7 TRBV6-1 many
TGTGCCAGCAGTTTTTGGTGGGACGGAGCAAATGGGGATGGCTACACCTTC CASSFWWDGANGDGYTF NA TRBJ1-2 TRBV12-3/TRBV12-4 many
TGTGCCAGCAGTGAAAACCGGGCCCAGCCCCGGGGGGCCAACGTCCTGACTTTC CASSENRAQPRGANVLTF NA TRBJ2-6 TRBV6-1 few
TGTGCCAGCAGCTCGGCCCTAGGGGACTCTGAGCAGTTCTTC CASSSALGDSEQFF NA TRBJ2-1 TRBV5-6 many
TGTGCCAGCAGGCCCCCGGGACAGGGGAGTGGCTACACCTTC CASRPPGQGSGYTF TRBD1 TRBJ1-2 TRBV7-6 many
TGCGCCAGCAGCAGCCTAGGAACGGTTTTCTTT CASSSLGTVFF NA TRBJ1-1 TRBV5-1 NA
TGTGCCAGCAGCCCAGGGAGGGGCAATTCACCCCTCCACTTT CASSPGRGNSPLHF NA TRBJ1-6 TRBV28 NA
TGTGCCAGCAGCCGCACGAGGGCAGGGGGCGCCTGGGAGACCCAGTACTTC CASSRTRAGGAWETQYF TRBD1 TRBJ2-5 TRBV7-9 few